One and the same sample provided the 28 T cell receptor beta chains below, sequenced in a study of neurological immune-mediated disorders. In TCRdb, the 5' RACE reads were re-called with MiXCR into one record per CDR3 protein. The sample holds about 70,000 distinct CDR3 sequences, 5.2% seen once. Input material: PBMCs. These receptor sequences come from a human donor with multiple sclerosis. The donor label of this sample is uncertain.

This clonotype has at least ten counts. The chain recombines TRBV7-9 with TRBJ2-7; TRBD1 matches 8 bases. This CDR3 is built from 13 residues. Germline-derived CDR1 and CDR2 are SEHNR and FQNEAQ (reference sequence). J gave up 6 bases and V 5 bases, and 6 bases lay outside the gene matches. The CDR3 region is CASSLRTGSEQYF. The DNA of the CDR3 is TGTGCCAGCAGCCTACGGACAGGGAGCGAGCAGTACTTC. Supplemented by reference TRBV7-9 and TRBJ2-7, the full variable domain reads DTGVSQNPRHKITKRGQNVTFRCDPISEHNRLYWYRQTLGQGPEFLTYFQNEAQLEKSRLLSDRFSAERPKGSFSTLEIQRTEQGDSAMYLCASSLRTGSEQYFGPGTRLTVT.

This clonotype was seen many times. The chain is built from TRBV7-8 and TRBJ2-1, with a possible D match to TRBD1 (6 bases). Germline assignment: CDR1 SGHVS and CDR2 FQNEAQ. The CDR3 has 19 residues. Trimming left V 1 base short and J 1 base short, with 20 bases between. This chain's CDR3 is CASSLVQGLGIFSYNEQFF. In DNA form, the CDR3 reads TGTGCCAGCAGCTTAGTCCAGGGGTTGGGGATTTTTTCCTACAATGAGCAGTTCTTC.

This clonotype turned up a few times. CDR3 bases: TGTGCCAGCAGTGAAAACGTCCGAGCTAACTATGGCTACACCTTC. As protein: CASSENVRANYGYTF. This chain uses TRBV6-1 with TRBJ1-2; D remains unclear. The CDR3 loop spans 15 amino acids. V lost 2 bases and J 0 bases, leaving 10 bases between the germline ends. Germline values: CDR1 MNHNS, CDR2 SASEGT.

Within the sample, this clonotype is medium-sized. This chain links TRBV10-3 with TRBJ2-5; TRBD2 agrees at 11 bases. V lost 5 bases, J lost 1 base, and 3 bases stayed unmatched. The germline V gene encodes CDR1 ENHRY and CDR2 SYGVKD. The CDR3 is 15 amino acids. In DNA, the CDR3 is TGTGCCATCAGTTCGACTAGCGGGGCCCAAGAGACCCAGTACTTC. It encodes CAISSTSGAQETQYF.

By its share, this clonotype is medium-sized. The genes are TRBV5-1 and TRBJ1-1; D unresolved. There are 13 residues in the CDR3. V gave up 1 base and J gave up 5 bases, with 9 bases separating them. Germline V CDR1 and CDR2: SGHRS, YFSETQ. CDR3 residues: CASSLPGLTEAFF. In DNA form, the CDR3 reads TGCGCCAGCAGCTTGCCGGGTTTGACTGAAGCTTTCTTT.

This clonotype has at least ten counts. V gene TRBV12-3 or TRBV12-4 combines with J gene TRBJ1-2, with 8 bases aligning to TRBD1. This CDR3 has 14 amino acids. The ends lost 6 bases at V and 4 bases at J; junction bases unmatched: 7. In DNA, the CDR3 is TGTGCCAGCAGACCTACCGGGACAGGCTATGGCTACACCTTC. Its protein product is CASRPTGTGYGYTF.

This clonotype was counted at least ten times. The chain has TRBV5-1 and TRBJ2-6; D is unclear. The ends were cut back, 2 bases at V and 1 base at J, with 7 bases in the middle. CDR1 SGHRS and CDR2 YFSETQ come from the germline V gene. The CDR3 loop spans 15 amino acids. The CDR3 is CASSFSNSGANVLTF. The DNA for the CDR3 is TGCGCCAGCAGCTTCTCCAATTCTGGGGCCAACGTCCTGACTTTC.

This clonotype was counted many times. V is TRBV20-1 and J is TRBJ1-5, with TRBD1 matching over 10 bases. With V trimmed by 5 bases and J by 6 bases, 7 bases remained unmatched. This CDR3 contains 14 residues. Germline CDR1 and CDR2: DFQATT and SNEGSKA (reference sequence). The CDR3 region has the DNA TGCAGTGCTTCAAGGACAGGGGGGTTTCAGCCCCAGCATTTT. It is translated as CSASRTGGFQPQHF.

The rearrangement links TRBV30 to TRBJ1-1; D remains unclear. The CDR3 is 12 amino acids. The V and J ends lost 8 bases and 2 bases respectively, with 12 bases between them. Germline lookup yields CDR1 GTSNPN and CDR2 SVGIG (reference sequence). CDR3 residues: CAADKGNTEAFF. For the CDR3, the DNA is TGTGCCGCTGATAAAGGCAACACTGAAGCTTTCTTT.

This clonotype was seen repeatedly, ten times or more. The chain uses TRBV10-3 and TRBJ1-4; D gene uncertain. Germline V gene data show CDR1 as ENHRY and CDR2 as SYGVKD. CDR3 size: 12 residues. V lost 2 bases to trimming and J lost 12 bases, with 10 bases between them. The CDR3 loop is CAISEPGLELFF. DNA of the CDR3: TGTGCCATCAGTGAGCCCGGGTTAGAACTGTTTTTT.

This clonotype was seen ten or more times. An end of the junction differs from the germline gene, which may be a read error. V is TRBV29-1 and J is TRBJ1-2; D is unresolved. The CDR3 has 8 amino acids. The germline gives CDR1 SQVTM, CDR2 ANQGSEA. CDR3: CSVEDRAF. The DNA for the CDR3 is TGCAGCGTTGAAGATCGAGCCTTC.

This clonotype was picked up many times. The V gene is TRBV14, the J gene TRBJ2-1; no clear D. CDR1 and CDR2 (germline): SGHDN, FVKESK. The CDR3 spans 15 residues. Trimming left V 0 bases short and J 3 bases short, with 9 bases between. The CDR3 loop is CASSQERLGYNEQFF. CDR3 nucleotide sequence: TGTGCCAGCAGCCAAGAGAGACTGGGCTACAATGAGCAGTTCTTC.

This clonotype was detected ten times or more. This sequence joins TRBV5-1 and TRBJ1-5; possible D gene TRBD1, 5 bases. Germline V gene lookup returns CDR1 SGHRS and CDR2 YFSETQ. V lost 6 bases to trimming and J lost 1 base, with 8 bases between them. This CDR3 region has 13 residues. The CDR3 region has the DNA TGCGCCAGCACCCGGGACAGCAATCAGCCCCAGCATTTT. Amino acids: CASTRDSNQPQHF.

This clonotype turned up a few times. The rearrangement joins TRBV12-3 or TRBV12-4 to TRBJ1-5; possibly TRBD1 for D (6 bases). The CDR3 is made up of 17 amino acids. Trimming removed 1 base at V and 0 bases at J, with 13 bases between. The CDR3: CASSLGSNRVSNQPQHF. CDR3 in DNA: TGTGCCAGCAGTTTAGGCAGTAACAGGGTTAGCAATCAGCCCCAGCATTTT.

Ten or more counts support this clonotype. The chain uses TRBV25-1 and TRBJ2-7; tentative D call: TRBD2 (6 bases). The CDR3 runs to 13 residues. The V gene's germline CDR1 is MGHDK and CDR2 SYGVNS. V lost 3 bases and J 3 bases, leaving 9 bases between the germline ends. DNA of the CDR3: TGTGCCAGCAGTGAGGCGGGGAGCTACGAGCAGTACTTC. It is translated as CASSEAGSYEQYF.

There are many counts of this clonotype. CDR3 nucleotides: TGCGCCAGCAGCTTTCAAGGGACAGGGGGCCTTCTCAATGAGCAGTTCTTC. It is translated as CASSFQGTGGLLNEQFF. The J gene is TRBJ2-1, the V gene TRBV5-1; 12 nucleotides match TRBD1. Germline CDR1 is SGHRS and CDR2 is YFSETQ. CDR3 size: 17 residues. Unmatched junction bases numbered 9, after V lost 2 bases and J lost 6 bases.

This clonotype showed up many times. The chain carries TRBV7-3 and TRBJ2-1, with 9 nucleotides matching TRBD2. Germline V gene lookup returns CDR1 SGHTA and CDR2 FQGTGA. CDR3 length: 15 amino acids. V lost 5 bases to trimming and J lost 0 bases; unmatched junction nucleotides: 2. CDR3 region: CASSILAGSYNEQFF. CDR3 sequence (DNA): TGTGCCAGCAGCATACTAGCGGGCTCCTACAATGAGCAGTTCTTC.

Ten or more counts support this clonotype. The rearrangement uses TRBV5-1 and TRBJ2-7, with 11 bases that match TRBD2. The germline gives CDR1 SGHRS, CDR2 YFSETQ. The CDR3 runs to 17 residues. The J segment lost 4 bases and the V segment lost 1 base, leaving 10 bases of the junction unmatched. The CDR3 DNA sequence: TGCGCCAGCAGCTTGACTAGCGGGGGAAGCTACTGGTACGAGCAGTACTTC. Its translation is CASSLTSGGSYWYEQYF.

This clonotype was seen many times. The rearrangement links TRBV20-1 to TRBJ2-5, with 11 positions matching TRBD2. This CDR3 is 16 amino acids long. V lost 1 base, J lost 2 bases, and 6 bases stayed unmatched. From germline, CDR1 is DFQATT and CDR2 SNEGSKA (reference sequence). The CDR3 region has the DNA TGCAGTGCTAGAGGGGGGGGACTAGCGGATCAAGAGACCCAGTACTTC. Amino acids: CSARGGGLADQETQYF.

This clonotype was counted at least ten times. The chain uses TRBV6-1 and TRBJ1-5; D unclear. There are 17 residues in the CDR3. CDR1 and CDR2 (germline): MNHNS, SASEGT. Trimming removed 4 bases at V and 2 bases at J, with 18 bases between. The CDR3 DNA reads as TGTGCCAGCAGTGTATTAAGGAGGCAGGACGGCAATCAGCCCCAGCATTTT. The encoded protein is CASSVLRRQDGNQPQHF.

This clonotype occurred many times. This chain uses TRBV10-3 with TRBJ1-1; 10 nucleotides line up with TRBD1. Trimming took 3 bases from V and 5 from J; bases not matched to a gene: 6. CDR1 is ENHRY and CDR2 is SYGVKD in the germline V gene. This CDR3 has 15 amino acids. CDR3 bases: TGTGCCATCAGTGACGGGACAGGGGAGTCGACTGAAGCTTTCTTT. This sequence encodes CAISDGTGESTEAFF.

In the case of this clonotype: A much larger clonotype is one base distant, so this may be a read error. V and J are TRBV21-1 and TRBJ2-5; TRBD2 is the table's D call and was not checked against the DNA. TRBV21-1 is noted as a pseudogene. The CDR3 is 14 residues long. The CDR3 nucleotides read TGTGCCGGAGCAGTGCTAGCGGGGGTGAAGACCCAGTACTTC. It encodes CAGAVLAGVKTQYF.

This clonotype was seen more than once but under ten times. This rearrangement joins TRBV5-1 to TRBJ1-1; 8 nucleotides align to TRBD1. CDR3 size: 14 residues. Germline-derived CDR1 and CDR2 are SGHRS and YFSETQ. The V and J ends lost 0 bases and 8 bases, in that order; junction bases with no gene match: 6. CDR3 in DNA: TGCGCCAGCAGCTTGGGACAGGGGTTTTTAGAAGCTTTCTTT. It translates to CASSLGQGFLEAFF.

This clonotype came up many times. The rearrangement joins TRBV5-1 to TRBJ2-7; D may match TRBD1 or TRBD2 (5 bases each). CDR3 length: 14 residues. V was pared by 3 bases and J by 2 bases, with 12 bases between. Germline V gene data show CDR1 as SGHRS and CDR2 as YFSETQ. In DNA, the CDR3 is TGCGCCAGCAGCTCGGGACCCTCCACCTACGAGCAGTACTTC. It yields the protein CASSSGPSTYEQYF.

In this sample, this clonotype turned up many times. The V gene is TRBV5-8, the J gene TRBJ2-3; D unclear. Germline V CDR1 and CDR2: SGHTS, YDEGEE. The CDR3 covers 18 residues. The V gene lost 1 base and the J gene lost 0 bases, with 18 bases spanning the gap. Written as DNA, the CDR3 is TGTGCCAGCAGCTTGAGCCTGGGCTGGCTCACTAGCACAGATACGCAGTATTTT. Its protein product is CASSLSLGWLTSTDTQYF.

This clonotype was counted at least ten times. CDR3 sequence reads: CASSEGSLLSPLHF. In nucleotides, the CDR3 is TGTGCCAGCAGTGAGGGTAGTCTGCTTTCACCCCTCCACTTT. V and J are TRBV27 and TRBJ1-6; unclear D gene. The CDR3 is 14 amino acids. V was pared by 5 bases and J by 9 bases, with 14 bases between. The V gene's germline CDR1 is MNHEY and CDR2 SMNVEV (reference sequence).

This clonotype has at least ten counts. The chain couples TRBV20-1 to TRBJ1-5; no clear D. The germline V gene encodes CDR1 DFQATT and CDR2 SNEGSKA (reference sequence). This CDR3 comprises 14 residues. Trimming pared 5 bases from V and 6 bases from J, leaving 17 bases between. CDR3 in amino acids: CSASWVGFSQPQHF. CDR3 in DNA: TGCAGTGCTTCATGGGTGGGGTTCAGTCAGCCCCAGCATTTT.

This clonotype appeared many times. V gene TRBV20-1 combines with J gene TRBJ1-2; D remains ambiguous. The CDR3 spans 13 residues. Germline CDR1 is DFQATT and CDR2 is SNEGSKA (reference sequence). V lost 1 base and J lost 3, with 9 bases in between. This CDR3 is CSARAALDYGYTF. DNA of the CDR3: TGCAGTGCTAGAGCGGCGCTTGACTATGGCTACACCTTC.